These 27 T cell receptor beta chains came from one sample sequenced in a study of blood T cell repertoires in COVID-19. Clones were sequenced by immunoSEQ multiplex PCR, and TCRdb holds only the in-frame ones, with some missing. The sample consists of fewer than 300,000 clones, around 84% of them appearing once. The sample was PBMCs or T cells enriched from blood (not recorded which). Receptors were obtained from a middle-aged man who had been exposed to COVID-19.

J is TRBJ2-1 and V is TRBV2, with D possibly being TRBD2 (5 bases). Germline V gene sequence: CDR1 SNHLY, CDR2 FYNNEI. Between the trimmed V and J ends, which lost 2 bases and 1 base, there was a span of 9 bases. CDR3 length: 15 residues. As DNA, the CDR3 is TGTGCCAGCAGTGAATTACGGGGTTCCTACAATGAGCAGTTCTTC. As protein: CASSELRGSYNEQFF.

V is TRBV5-6 and J is TRBJ1-5; D gene uncertain. Germline V gene data show CDR1 as SGHDT and CDR2 as YYEEEE. The CDR3 totals 13 residues. Trimming took 2 bases from V and 9 from J, leaving 12 bases between them. CDR3: CASSLNGIRPQHF. The DNA of the CDR3 is TGTGCCAGCAGCTTAAACGGGATTCGGCCCCAGCATTTT.

The genes are TRBV30 and TRBJ1-5, with a weak D call TRBD1 (5 bases). The germline V and J ends were trimmed by 5 bases and 7 bases, with 18 bases remaining between them. The CDR3 covers 14 residues. Germline V gene lookup returns CDR1 GTSNPN and CDR2 SVGIG (reference sequence). CDR3 in amino acids: CAWGAGGRLQPQHF. CDR3 coding DNA: TGTGCCTGGGGGGCGGGGGGACGGTTGCAGCCCCAGCATTTT.

The chain joins TRBV19 to TRBJ2-1; D is unclear. Looked up from germline, CDR1 is LNHDA and CDR2 is SQIVND (reference sequence). The CDR3 sequence is 13 residues long. Trimming pared 8 bases from V and 8 bases from J, leaving 16 bases between. The CDR3 spells CASSEARRYEQFF. The CDR3, as DNA: TGTGCCAGTTCCGAGGCAAGACGGTATGAGCAGTTCTTC.

There are many counts of this clone. Other DNA sequences of this sample code for an identical CDR3. CDR3 sequence (DNA): TGTGCCAGCAGCGTAGGAGCGGATACGCAGTATTTT. Protein: CASSVGADTQYF. The rearrangement joins TRBV9 to TRBJ2-3; no definite D call. From germline, CDR1 is SGDLS and CDR2 YYNGEE. Trimming shortened V by 0 bases and J by 6 bases, and 5 bases separated the two germline ends. The CDR3 consists of 12 residues.

The J gene is TRBJ2-7, the V gene TRBV24-1; D gene unclear. The CDR3 length is 12 residues. The V gene lost 7 bases and the J gene lost 0 bases, with 6 bases spanning the gap. Germline assignment: CDR1 KGHDR and CDR2 SFDVKD. CDR3 DNA: TGTGCCACCAGGCAACTCTCCTACGAGCAGTACTTC. Translation: CATRQLSYEQYF.

In this sample, this clone turned up a few times. The chain combines TRBV10-2 with TRBJ1-5; D unresolved. The V gene's germline CDR1 is WSHSY and CDR2 SAAADI. V was shortened by 4 bases and J by 3 bases, with 7 bases between the two germline ends. This CDR3 contains 13 residues. The CDR3 loop is CASSGAVNQPQHF. The CDR3 region has the DNA TGCGCCAGCAGTGGGGCAGTCAATCAGCCCCAGCATTTT.

The CDR3 nucleotides are TGTGCCAGCAGCCCGAATCTAGCGAGAGTGGGTAATGAGCAGTTCTTC. Translated: CASSPNLARVGNEQFF. The chain combines TRBV14 with TRBJ2-1; tentative D call: TRBD2 (6 bases). Germline V gene lookup returns CDR1 SGHDN and CDR2 FVKESK. CDR3 size: 16 residues. V lost 4 bases, J lost 7 bases, and 20 bases lay in between.

The rearrangement links TRBV19 to TRBJ1-2; D is ambiguous. The CDR3 has 11 residues. Germline assignment: CDR1 LNHDA and CDR2 SQIVND (reference sequence). Trimming took 2 bases from V and 7 from J, leaving 5 bases between them. The CDR3, as DNA: TGTGCCAGTAGTATACGGTCTGGCTACACCTTC. Translating it yields CASSIRSGYTF.

The J gene is TRBJ1-1, the V gene TRBV29-1; D is uncertain. The germline V gene encodes CDR1 SQVTM and CDR2 ANQGSEA. The CDR3 sequence is 13 residues long. V lost 4 bases, J lost 2 bases, and 11 bases lay in between. The CDR3 DNA reads as TGCAGCGTTGCCAACCGCCTAAACACTGAAGCTTTCTTT. Translated, it gives CSVANRLNTEAFF.

This chain joins TRBV5-5 and TRBJ2-7; D remains ambiguous. This CDR3 contains 13 residues. The ends were cut back, 3 bases at V and 6 bases at J, with 13 bases in the middle. Germline V gene sequence: CDR1 SGHKS, CDR2 YYEKEE (reference sequence). The CDR3 reads CASSSLVRGEQYF. The CDR3 nucleotides read TGTGCCAGCAGCTCCCTCGTCCGCGGCGAGCAGTACTTC.

The gene calls are TRBV11-2 and TRBJ1-3; maybe TRBD1 (6 bases). This CDR3 comprises 13 residues. The V gene's germline CDR1 is SGHAT and CDR2 FQNNGV. The V end lost 5 bases, the J end lost 8 bases, and 13 bases lay between the germline ends. The CDR3 reads CASSRQVRDTIYF. In nucleotides, the CDR3 is TGTGCCAGCAGCCGACAGGTCCGGGACACCATATATTTT. Variable domain in full (rest from reference TRBV11-2 and TRBJ1-3): EAGVAQSPRYKIIEKRQSVAFWCNPISGHATLYWYQQILGQGPKLLIQFQNNGVVDDSQLPKDRFSAERLKGVDSTLKIQPAKLEDSAVYLCASSRQVRDTIYFGEGSWLTVV.

V and J are TRBV7-8 and TRBJ1-1; D is unresolved. The CDR3 extends over 13 amino acids. Trimming cost V 3 bases and J 4 bases, with 9 bases left between them. Germline V lookup: CDR1 SGHVS, CDR2 FQNEAQ. This chain's CDR3 is CASSFKRGTEAFF. The DNA for the CDR3 is TGTGCCAGCAGCTTCAAACGGGGCACTGAAGCTTTCTTT.

The chain is built from TRBV6-5 and TRBJ1-1; no firm D call. This CDR3 has 13 residues. Germline assignment: CDR1 MNHEY and CDR2 SVGAGI. Trimming took off 0 bases at V and 4 bases at J, with 6 bases between the two ends. CDR3 region: CASSYSAGTEAFF. CDR3 DNA: TGTGCCAGCAGTTACTCGGCAGGCACTGAAGCTTTCTTT.

The V gene is TRBV21-1, the J gene TRBJ2-1; the table assigns TRBD2, which was not confirmed against the DNA. TRBV21-1 is noted as a pseudogene. The CDR3 extends over 17 amino acids. CDR3 nucleotide sequence: TGTGCCAGCAGCAAAGTGGATCGGGGGTGGTGGGACAATGAGCAGTTCTTC. Translated, it gives CASSKVDRGWWDNEQFF.

The chain joins TRBV15 to TRBJ2-1; 7 bases are a match to TRBD2. The CDR3 is made up of 16 amino acids. The J segment lost 3 bases and the V segment lost 3 bases, leaving 8 bases of the junction unmatched. Germline V CDR1 and CDR2: LNHNV, YYDKDF (reference sequence). CDR3: CATSRGVAGRYNEQFF. The DNA of the CDR3 is TGTGCCACCAGCAGGGGTGTAGCGGGCCGCTACAATGAGCAGTTCTTC. The full variable domain, with the rest looked up from reference TRBV15 and TRBJ2-1, is DAMVIQNPRYQVTQFGKPVTLSCSQTLNHNVMYWYQQKSSQAPKLLFHYYDKDFNNEADTPDNFQSRRPNTSFCFLDIRSPGLGDTAMYLCATSRGVAGRYNEQFFGPGTRLTVL.

V gene TRBV5-1 combines with J gene TRBJ1-2, with D uncertain. CDR3 length: 14 amino acids. Germline loops: CDR1 SGHRS, CDR2 YFSETQ. V gave up 6 bases and J gave up 7 bases, with 19 bases separating them. The chain's CDR3 is CASNTGPLEGGYTF. The CDR3 nucleotides are TGCGCCAGCAACACCGGGCCTCTTGAGGGTGGCTACACCTTC.

In this sample, this clone turned up once. The chain links TRBV9 to TRBJ1-1; 11 nucleotides match TRBD1. CDR3 size: 16 residues. Per the germline V gene, CDR1 is SGDLS and CDR2 is YYNGEE. The V and J ends lost 3 bases and 4 bases, in that order; junction bases with no gene match: 8. CDR3 sequence (DNA): TGTGCCAGCAGCGGTCCCGGGACAGGGGGGGGCACTGAAGCTTTCTTT. This sequence encodes CASSGPGTGGGTEAFF.

V gene TRBV10-3 combines with J gene TRBJ2-7; D remains ambiguous. The CDR3 runs to 11 residues. The germline V gene encodes CDR1 ENHRY and CDR2 SYGVKD. Trimming shortened V by 8 bases and J by 2 bases, and 7 bases separated the two germline ends. The CDR3 DNA follows: TGTGCCATCGGGCTTACCTACGAGCAGTACTTC. It specifies CAIGLTYEQYF.

Sample share makes this clone medium-sized. At the DNA level, this CDR3 is encoded by other sequences in the same sample as well. The J gene is TRBJ1-3, the V gene TRBV6-5; possibly TRBD1 for D (5 bases). CDR3 length: 12 amino acids. The germline V gene has CDR1 MNHEY and CDR2 SVGAGI. The V and J ends lost 11 bases and 2 bases respectively, with 10 bases between them. CDR3 DNA sequence: TGTGCCTCGGGGGGGACTGGAAACACCATATATTTT. It specifies CASGGTGNTIYF.

The chain couples TRBV5-1 to TRBJ1-1, with a tentative D call TRBD1 (5 bases). The germline V and J ends were trimmed by 3 bases and 9 bases, with 15 bases remaining between them. Germline loops: CDR1 SGHRS, CDR2 YFSETQ. The CDR3 covers 13 residues. Here the CDR3 DNA reads TGCGCCAGCAGCTCTTCAAGGCCAGGGCAAGCTTTCTTT. It encodes CASSSSRPGQAFF.

The chain recombines TRBV12-5 with TRBJ1-2; 7 bases are a match to TRBD1. The CDR3 consists of 16 residues. With V trimmed by 5 bases and J by 6 bases, 15 bases remained unmatched. Germline lookup yields CDR1 LGHNT and CDR2 FRNRAP. As DNA, the CDR3 is TGTGCTAGTGGTCCCTCCGTTCGGACAGGCCAAGATGGCTACACCTTC. Amino acid sequence: CASGPSVRTGQDGYTF.

The chain couples TRBV5-1 to TRBJ2-6, with D perhaps TRBD2 (6 bases). This CDR3 contains 16 residues. V was pared by 0 bases and J by 4 bases, with 11 bases between. The germline V gene has CDR1 SGHRS and CDR2 YFSETQ. CDR3 nucleotide sequence: TGCGCCAGCAGCTTGGGGGCGGGGTTCGGGGCCAACGTCCTGACTTTC. Residues: CASSLGAGFGANVLTF.

The chain employs TRBV30 and TRBJ1-2, with TRBD1 matching 7 bases. V trimming: 1 base; J trimming: 10 bases; junction bases outside the gene matches: 6. The CDR3 is 12 amino acids. CDR1 and CDR2 from the germline V gene are GTSNPN and SVGIG (reference sequence). The CDR3: CAWSGGTDSYTF. Here the CDR3 DNA reads TGTGCCTGGAGTGGAGGGACAGACTCCTACACCTTC.

The V gene is TRBV5-1, the J gene TRBJ2-3, with D possibly matching TRBD2 (6 bases). The germline V and J ends were trimmed by 1 base and 4 bases, with 13 bases remaining between them. The CDR3 runs to 15 residues. Germline V lookup: CDR1 SGHRS, CDR2 YFSETQ. The CDR3 protein is CASSLPPSVADTQYF. In DNA form, the CDR3 reads TGCGCCAGCAGCTTGCCCCCTAGCGTGGCAGATACGCAGTATTTT.

A single count supports this clone. The chain uses TRBV5-6 and TRBJ2-1; 10 positions agree with TRBD1. This CDR3 contains 15 residues. Germline V gene sequence: CDR1 SGHDT, CDR2 YYEEEE. V shed 3 bases, J shed 4 bases, and the junction held 4 bases outside the gene matches. In DNA form, the CDR3 reads TGTGCCAGCAGCTGGGGACAGGGGAGGTACAATGAGCAGTTCTTC. Residues: CASSWGQGRYNEQFF.

This clone was seen more than once but under ten times. V usage is TRBV12-3 or TRBV12-4 and J usage is TRBJ2-5; D is possibly TRBD2 (5 bases). Trimming removed 7 bases at V and 7 bases at J, with 10 bases between. The CDR3 runs to 11 residues. As DNA, the CDR3 is TGTGCCAGCAACGACGGGATGACCCAGTACTTC. The encoded protein is CASNDGMTQYF.